The clone carrying this T cell receptor beta chain was seen once. The antigen is undetermined. Combining a sample-barcoded 5' primer with a J-beta primer mix, a second PCR ran for roughly 7 to 12 cycles. TCRdb ran MiXCR on the 5' RACE reads and lists one entry per CDR3 protein. This table has 700,000 or so distinct CDR3 sequences, about 43% appearing once. The entry originates in a study of blood T cells in healthy people across ages. Study findings and constraints: Percentage of naive T cells showed a strong correlation with TCR beta diversity.

The CDR3 has 13 residues. Per germline, CDR1 SGHAT and CDR2 FQNNGV. The ends were cut back, 5 bases at V and 8 bases at J, with 15 bases in the middle. The chain employs TRBV11-2 and TRBJ1-2; perhaps TRBD1 as D (6 bases). The sequenced sample was blood. The clonotype was recovered from a man older than 75 in good health. The CDR3 spells CASSPRRGEGYTF. CDR3 bases: TGTGCCAGCAGCCCTAGGAGGGGGGAGGGCTACACCTTC.